This T cell receptor beta chain was documented in a study of control samples from healthy donors and cancer patients. Profiled with immunoSEQ multiplex PCR; TCRdb holds only in-frame clones, not every one. This table holds under 200,000 clones, roughly 94% found once. The CDR3 spans 15 residues. The germline V gene encodes CDR1 SGHVS and CDR2 FQNEAQ. With 5 bases removed from V and 7 bases from J, the gap between germline ends came to 15 bases. This chain joins TRBV7-8 and TRBJ1-6; D is unresolved. This receptor was obtained from a man between 60 and 75 years old with colorectal cancer. Sequences were obtained from PBMCs. Here the CDR3 DNA reads TGTGCCAGCAGCCCCCTCAGGCGACCGAATTCACCCCTCCACTTT. Protein product: CASSPLRRPNSPLHF.